These 8 T cell receptor beta chains share one sample of origin, sequenced in a study of glioma-infiltrating T cells (TCRdb year 2016). Instrument on record: Illumina MiSeq. The iRepertoire nested amplicon-rescue multiplex PCR (arm-PCR) platform was used to amplify TCR alpha and beta CDR3 regions from RNA. Using fastp trimming at Q25 and MiXCR clonotype assembly, TCRdb reanalyzed the public sequencing data and kept in-frame beta chains. Identical CDR3 protein sequences are pooled into one entry, listed with their most common genes and DNA. This sample gives fewer than 500,000 distinct CDR3 sequences in total; 41% of them show up just once. Jointly, the top ten make up around 13% of the sample. Sequencing was performed on glioma tissue, nonneoplastic brain tissue, or PBMCs (not recorded which). The receptors were sampled from a human donor with low-grade glioma or glioblastoma, undergoing nonglioma brain surgery, or in good health (not recorded which).

A note on this clonotype: A read error may be the cause here, since a much bigger clone is one base away. The V and J genes are TRBV20-1 and TRBJ2-1; the D call may be TRBD1 or TRBD2 (6 bases each). The CDR3 extends over 16 amino acids. Germline V lookup: CDR1 DFQATT, CDR2 SNEGSKA (reference sequence). The DNA of the CDR3 is TGCAGTGCTAGAGGAGGGGGGCGGGGCTCCTACAATGAGGAGTTCTTC. Translating it yields CSARGGGRGSYNEEFF.

The chain is built from TRBV4-3 and TRBJ2-7; the D gene could be TRBD1 or TRBD2 (5 bases each). Trimming took 4 bases from V and 4 from J, leaving 14 bases between them. The CDR3 has 14 residues. Germline CDR1 LGHNA, CDR2 YSLEER. The CDR3 loop is CASSRRTGPYEQYF. The DNA for the CDR3 is TGCGCCAGCAGCCGACGAACGGGGCCATACGAGCAGTACTTC.

This clonotype was seen just once. This may come from a read error, since a much larger clone is one base off. The chain uses TRBV6-1 and TRBJ2-7, with D maybe TRBD2 (6 bases). CDR3 size: 12 residues. CDR1 is MNHNS and CDR2 is SASEGT in the germline V gene. CDR3 region: CAISRGGYEPYF. The CDR3 DNA follows: TGTGCCATCAGTAGGGGAGGCTACGAGCCGTACTTC.

The chain uses TRBV19 and TRBJ1-2; no definite D call. CDR1 LNHDA and CDR2 SQIVND come from the germline V gene (reference sequence). V shed 4 bases and J shed 3 bases, with 6 bases lying between them. There are 12 residues in the CDR3. The CDR3 sequence: CASSTQDYGYTF. CDR3 bases: TGTGCCAGTAGTACCCAAGACTATGGCTACACCTTC.

This chain joins TRBV18 and TRBJ1-2, with TRBD1 matching 7 bases. There are 16 residues in the CDR3. The V segment lost 2 bases and the J segment 1 base; nucleotides outside the gene matches: 7. Germline loops: CDR1 KGHSH, CDR2 LQKENI. The chain's CDR3 is CASSPTRDRVNYGYTF. The CDR3 coding sequence is TGTGCCAGCTCACCAACCCGGGACAGAGTTAACTATGGCTACACCTTC.

The J gene is TRBJ2-7, the V gene TRBV19; possibly TRBD1 for D (6 bases). This CDR3 spans 14 amino acids. Per germline, CDR1 LNHDA and CDR2 SQIVND (reference sequence). Trimming pared 6 bases from V and 0 bases from J, leaving 12 bases between. The CDR3: CASSFTGNSYEQYF. The CDR3 DNA sequence: TGTGCCAGTAGCTTTACAGGGAACTCCTACGAGCAGTACTTC.

The chain combines TRBV24-1 with TRBJ2-6; D remains unclear. This CDR3 region has 15 residues. Trimming stripped 3 bases from V and 1 base from J, with 6 bases between. Germline CDR1 KGHDR, CDR2 SFDVKD. DNA for the CDR3: TGTGCCACCAGTGATAACACTTCTGGGGCCAACGTCCTGACTTTC. Protein: CATSDNTSGANVLTF.

The table lists this clonotype with many counts. The gene calls are TRBV28 and TRBJ2-7; 10 bases align to TRBD1. This CDR3 has 15 residues. Per the germline V gene, CDR1 is MDHEN and CDR2 is SYDVKM. Trimming took 3 bases from V and 2 from J; bases not matched to a gene: 4. The CDR3 sequence: CASSLGQGLTYEQYF. CDR3 nucleotide sequence: TGTGCCAGCAGTTTGGGACAGGGGCTTACCTACGAGCAGTACTTC.